A selection of T cell receptor beta chains follows, all from one sample in a study of T cells in Graves' hyperthyroidism and ophthalmopathy. One entry per CDR3 protein, called by TCRdb with MiXCR from the multiplex PCR reads. The data hold about 640,000 distinct CDR3 sequences, with 20% observed a single time. The material sequenced was blood. These receptors all stem from a man aged 25 to 40 with Graves' ophthalmopathy. Both conserved end residues are part of each CDR3. The D gene is left open where the match is weak. A clone size is listed for some rows: how often the clone was seen (once, few, many), or a class if it is expanded.

j_gene: TRBJ2-5
d_gene: TRBD1
abundance: many
v_gene: TRBV28
CDR3nt: TGTGCCAGCAGTTTTGGACAGGGAGGCCCCCAAGAGACCCAGTACTTC
CDR3aa: CASSFGQGGPQETQYF

j_gene: TRBJ1-1
d_gene: TRBD1
abundance: -
v_gene: TRBV5-1
CDR3nt: TGCGCCAGCAGCATTCAACCCAGGGGGCAGAACACTGAAGCTTTCTTT
CDR3aa: CASSIQPRGQNTEAFF

j_gene: TRBJ2-7
d_gene: TRBD2
abundance: many
v_gene: TRBV7-8
CDR3nt: TGTGCCAGCAGCGTAGCGGGCACCTACGAGCAGTACTTC
CDR3aa: CASSVAGTYEQYF

j_gene: TRBJ2-3
d_gene: TRBD2
abundance: -
v_gene: TRBV7-3
CDR3nt: TGTGCCAGCAGCCCCGCCAGCGGGAGGGTTTCAGATACGCAGTATTTT
CDR3aa: CASSPASGRVSDTQYF

j_gene: TRBJ2-1
d_gene: TRBD2
abundance: few
v_gene: TRBV4-1
CDR3nt: TGTGCCAGCAGCCCGCGGGGGAGTTGGGGAATCTACAATGAGCAGTTCTTC
CDR3aa: CASSPRGSWGIYNEQFF

j_gene: TRBJ1-5
d_gene: -
abundance: many
v_gene: TRBV20-1
CDR3nt: TGCAGTGCTAGAGGGGGCAATCAGCCCCAGCATTTT
CDR3aa: CSARGGNQPQHF

j_gene: TRBJ2-1
d_gene: TRBD2
abundance: few
v_gene: TRBV6-1
CDR3nt: TGTGCCAGCAGTTACGGGGTAGCGGGAGGGCCGGGGGTTGAGCAGTTCTTC
CDR3aa: CASSYGVAGGPGVEQFF

j_gene: TRBJ2-7
d_gene: TRBD1
abundance: many
v_gene: TRBV7-8
CDR3nt: TGTGCCAGCAGCTTCGGACAGGGTGGGCAGTACTTC
CDR3aa: CASSFGQGGQYF

j_gene: TRBJ2-3
d_gene: -
abundance: many
v_gene: TRBV3-1
CDR3nt: TGTGCCAGCAGCCAAGCAGATACGCAGTATTTT
CDR3aa: CASSQADTQYF

j_gene: TRBJ1-1
d_gene: TRBD1
abundance: many
v_gene: TRBV13
CDR3nt: TGTGCCAGCAGCTTAGGGACAGGGGTGGCGGCTTTCTTT
CDR3aa: CASSLGTGVAAFF

j_gene: TRBJ2-3
d_gene: TRBD2
abundance: -
v_gene: TRBV18
CDR3nt: TGTGCCAGCTCCCTCCGACTAGCGGGAGAGGCAGATACGCAGTATTTT
CDR3aa: CASSLRLAGEADTQYF

j_gene: TRBJ1-6
d_gene: -
abundance: many
v_gene: TRBV28
CDR3nt: TGTGCCAGCAGGACGTCCTGGAATTCACCCCTCCACTTT
CDR3aa: CASRTSWNSPLHF

j_gene: TRBJ1-3
d_gene: -
abundance: few
v_gene: TRBV12-3/TRBV12-4
CDR3nt: TGTGCCAGCACGGGCTCTGGAAACACCATATATTTT
CDR3aa: CASTGSGNTIYF

j_gene: TRBJ2-3
d_gene: -
abundance: -
v_gene: TRBV18
CDR3nt: TGTGCCAGCTCACTAGAGACTAGTTTCGATACGCAGTATTTT
CDR3aa: CASSLETSFDTQYF

j_gene: TRBJ2-7
d_gene: -
abundance: few
v_gene: TRBV30
CDR3nt: TGTGCCTGGAGCCCCGCCGAGACAGGTTCCTACGAGCAGTACTTC
CDR3aa: CAWSPAETGSYEQYF

j_gene: TRBJ1-2
d_gene: -
abundance: few
v_gene: TRBV2
CDR3nt: TGTGCCAGCAGTGCTCGGGTGATTGACTATGGCTACACCTTC
CDR3aa: CASSARVIDYGYTF

j_gene: TRBJ2-3
d_gene: -
abundance: -
v_gene: TRBV30
CDR3nt: TGTGCCTGGAGTGTCAGGGGAGGGAGCACAGATACGCAGTATTTT
CDR3aa: CAWSVRGGSTDTQYF

j_gene: TRBJ2-1
d_gene: -
abundance: -
v_gene: TRBV5-1
CDR3nt: TGCGCCAGCAGCGGAACAGGGCTGGGGTCCTACAATGAGCAGTTCTTC
CDR3aa: CASSGTGLGSYNEQFF

j_gene: TRBJ1-6
d_gene: -
abundance: many
v_gene: TRBV28
CDR3nt: TGTGCCAGCAGCCCTATCCGGGCGCAAAATTCACCCCTCCACTTT
CDR3aa: CASSPIRAQNSPLHF

j_gene: TRBJ1-1
d_gene: -
abundance: many
v_gene: TRBV30
CDR3nt: TGTGCCTGTAGGCACAGGAGAAGGGCTGAAGCTTTCTTT
CDR3aa: CACRHRRRAEAFF

j_gene: TRBJ1-3
d_gene: -
abundance: -
v_gene: TRBV3-1
CDR3nt: TGTGCCAGCAGGAACTCAGGGGCTCCAGGAAACACCATATATTTT
CDR3aa: CASRNSGAPGNTIYF

j_gene: TRBJ2-7
d_gene: -
abundance: many
v_gene: TRBV7-9
CDR3nt: TGTGCCAGCAGCTTCCTTTTCGGGGAAGGAACTTACGAGCAGTACTTC
CDR3aa: CASSFLFGEGTYEQYF

j_gene: TRBJ2-7
d_gene: -
abundance: -
v_gene: TRBV5-1
CDR3nt: TGCGCCAGCAGCTTGGATTCCAGGGAGTCCTACGAGCAGTACTTC
CDR3aa: CASSLDSRESYEQYF

j_gene: TRBJ2-2
d_gene: -
abundance: few
v_gene: TRBV28
CDR3nt: TGTGCCAGCAGCCCCTCAACCGTTCGGCGCACCGGGGAGCTGTTTTTT
CDR3aa: CASSPSTVRRTGELFF

j_gene: TRBJ2-6
d_gene: -
abundance: -
v_gene: TRBV18
CDR3nt: TGTGCCAGCTCACCGTCTGAGGTCTCTGGGGCCAACGTCCTGACTTTC
CDR3aa: CASSPSEVSGANVLTF